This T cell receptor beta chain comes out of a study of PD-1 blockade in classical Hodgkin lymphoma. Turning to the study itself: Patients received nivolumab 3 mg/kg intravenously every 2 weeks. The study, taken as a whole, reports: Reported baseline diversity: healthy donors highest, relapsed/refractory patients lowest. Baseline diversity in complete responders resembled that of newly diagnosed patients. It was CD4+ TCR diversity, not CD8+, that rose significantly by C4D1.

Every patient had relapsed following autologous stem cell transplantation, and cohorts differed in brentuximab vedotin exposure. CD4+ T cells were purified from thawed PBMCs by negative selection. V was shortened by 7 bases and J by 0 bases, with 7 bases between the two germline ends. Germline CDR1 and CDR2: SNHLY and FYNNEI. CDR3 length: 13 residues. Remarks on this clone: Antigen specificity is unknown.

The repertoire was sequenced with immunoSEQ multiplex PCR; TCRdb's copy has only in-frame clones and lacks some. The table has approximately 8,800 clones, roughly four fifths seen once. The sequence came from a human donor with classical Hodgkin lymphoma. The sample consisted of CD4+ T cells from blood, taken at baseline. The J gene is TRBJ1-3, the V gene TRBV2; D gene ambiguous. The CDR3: CASTGISGNTIYF. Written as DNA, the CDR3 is TGTGCCAGCACAGGAATCTCTGGAAACACCATATATTTT.